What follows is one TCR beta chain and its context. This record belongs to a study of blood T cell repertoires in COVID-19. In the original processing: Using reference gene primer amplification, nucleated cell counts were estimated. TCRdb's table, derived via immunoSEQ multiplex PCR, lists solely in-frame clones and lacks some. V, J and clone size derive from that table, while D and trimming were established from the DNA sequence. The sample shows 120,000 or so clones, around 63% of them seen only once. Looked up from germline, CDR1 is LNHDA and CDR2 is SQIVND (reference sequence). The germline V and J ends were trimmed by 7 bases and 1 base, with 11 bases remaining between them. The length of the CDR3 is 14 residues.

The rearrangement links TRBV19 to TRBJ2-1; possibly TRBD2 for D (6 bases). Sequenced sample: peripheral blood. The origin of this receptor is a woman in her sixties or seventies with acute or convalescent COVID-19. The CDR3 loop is CASTLAGSYNEQFF. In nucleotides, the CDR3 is TGTGCCAGTACGTTGGCGGGATCCTACAATGAGCAGTTCTTC. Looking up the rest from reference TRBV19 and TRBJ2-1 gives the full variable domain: DGGITQSPKYLFRKEGQNVTLSCEQNLNHDAMYWYRQDPGQGLRLIYYSQIVNDFQKGDIAEGYSVSREKKESFPLTVTSAQKNPTAFYLCASTLAGSYNEQFFGPGTRLTVL.